This TCR beta chain originates from a study of blood T cell repertoires in COVID-19. Whole-study context: There were acute and convalescent COVID-19 samples, and they came from the United States, Italy and Spain. The analysed material was cDNA or gDNA that came from T cells, B-cell-depleted T cells, or PBMCs.

Per the original data handling: Reference gene primers were amplified, and this amplification served to estimate nucleated cell counts. The assay was immunoSEQ multiplex PCR, and TCRdb's table has in-frame clones only and misses some. V and J calls and clone size follow that table, whereas D and trimming were derived from the DNA. The table lists 85,000 to 120,000 clones, about nine tenths of them singletons. Seattle patients were enrolled while actively infected and followed longitudinally. The CDR3 extends over 12 amino acids. V lost 0 bases to trimming and J lost 8 bases, with 8 bases between them. Germline CDR1 SGHRS, CDR2 YFSETQ. Comment on this clone: Other nucleotide sequences from this sample produce the same CDR3.

The sample taken for sequencing was peripheral blood. The clonotype was recovered from a woman aged 50 to 60 with COVID-19, enrolled during active disease. This rearrangement joins TRBV5-1 to TRBJ1-2; D remains unclear. In DNA, the CDR3 is TGCGCCAGCAGCTTGGATCGTGCGGGCTACACCTTC. Translated, it gives CASSLDRAGYTF.